A single sample gave rise to the 3 T cell receptor beta chains below, sequenced in a study of T-cell memory formation after mild COVID-19. TCRdb reanalysed the 5' RACE reads using MiXCR and keeps one entry per CDR3 protein. Among 300,000 to 400,000 distinct CDR3 sequences listed, 13% to 15% were seen once. Sequencing was carried out using PBMCs or a T cell subset sorted from them (not recorded which). The receptors were sampled from a man aged 18 to 29 who had mild COVID-19 (a few samples of this study predate the infection). Cell type and time point are not known.

V gene TRBV15 combines with J gene TRBJ1-5; 12 bases are a match to TRBD1. The V gene end was trimmed by 1 base and the J gene end by 5 bases; junction bases not matched to a gene: 9. CDR1 is LNHNV, CDR2 YYDKDF, per germline (reference sequence). The CDR3 is 18 amino acids. In DNA, the CDR3 is TGTGCCACCAGCAGAGTCGTGGGGACAGGGGGCTTCGATCAGCCCCAGCATTTT. Its protein is CATSRVVGTGGFDQPQHF.

V usage is TRBV4-1 and J usage is TRBJ2-2, with D hard to call. Per the germline V gene, CDR1 is MGHRA and CDR2 is YSYEKL. V was clipped by 4 bases and J by 2 bases, with 14 bases between them. This CDR3 comprises 16 residues. The CDR3 nucleotides are TGCGCCAGCAGCCCGTTCCCGAACACCAACACCGGGGAGCTGTTTTTT. It codes for CASSPFPNTNTGELFF.

The genes are TRBV4-3 and TRBJ2-2, with a possible D match to TRBD2 (5 bases). Germline V gene lookup returns CDR1 LGHNA and CDR2 YSLEER. The CDR3 sequence is 17 residues long. Trimming took off 4 bases at V and 3 bases at J, with 18 bases between the two ends. CDR3 sequence: CASSLYAKGADTGELFF. DNA for the CDR3: TGCGCCAGCAGCCTTTACGCAAAGGGAGCGGACACCGGGGAGCTGTTTTTT.